The entry below gives a single T cell receptor (beta chain) sequence along with its context. Using immunoSEQ multiplex PCR, the repertoire was profiled, and TCRdb retains in-frame clones only, with some absent. The profile shows tens of thousands of clones, about 92% of them singletons. Trimming took 6 bases from V and 6 from J; bases not matched to a gene: 6. Germline CDR1 reads SGHVS; CDR2 reads FQNEAQ. There are 15 residues in the CDR3. This sample was taken from a study of T cell changes during pregnancy in multiple sclerosis. The rearrangement uses TRBV7-8 and TRBJ2-3; 13 bases are a match to TRBD2. This specimen consisted of CD4+ T cells from peripheral blood mononuclear cells, obtained in the third trimester of pregnancy. The TCR comes from a female donor in good health, enrolled as a control in a pregnancy study. CDR3 nucleotides: TGTGCCAGCAGTAGACTAGCGGGGGGTCAGGATACGCAGTATTTT. It translates to CASSRLAGGQDTQYF.